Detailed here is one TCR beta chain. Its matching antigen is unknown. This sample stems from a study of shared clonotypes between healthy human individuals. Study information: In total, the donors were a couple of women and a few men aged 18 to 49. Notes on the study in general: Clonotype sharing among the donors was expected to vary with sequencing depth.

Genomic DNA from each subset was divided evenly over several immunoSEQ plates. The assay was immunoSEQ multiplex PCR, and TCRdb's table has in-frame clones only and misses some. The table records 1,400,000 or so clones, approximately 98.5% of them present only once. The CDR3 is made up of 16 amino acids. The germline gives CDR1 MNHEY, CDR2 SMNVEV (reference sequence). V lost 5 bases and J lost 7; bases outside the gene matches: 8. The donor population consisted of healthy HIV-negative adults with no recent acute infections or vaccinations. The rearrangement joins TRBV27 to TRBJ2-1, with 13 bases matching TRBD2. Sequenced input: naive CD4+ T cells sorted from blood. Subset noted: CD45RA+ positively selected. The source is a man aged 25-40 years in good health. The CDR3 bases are TGTGCCAGCAGTCCTTGGACTAGCGGGAGTTTGAATGAGCAGTTCTTC. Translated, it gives CASSPWTSGSLNEQFF.